Below, 21 T cell receptor beta chains from the same sample are listed, as sequenced in a study of blood T cells in healthy people across ages. Using a J-beta primer mix together with a sample-barcoded 5' primer, a second PCR was run for roughly 7 to 12 cycles. TCRdb re-called the 5' RACE reads with MiXCR, one entry per CDR3 protein. Of about 800,000 distinct CDR3 sequences listed, 20% to 30% are singletons. Another study also made use of these data, one on T cells of mothers and their children.

Source material: blood. These receptor sequences come from a boy aged 10-17 years in good health.

The rearrangement links TRBV29-1 to TRBJ2-3; D is possibly TRBD1 or TRBD2 (5 bases each). This CDR3 region has 13 residues. Deletions cut 7 bases from V and 1 base from J, with 12 bases between. The germline V gene has CDR1 SQVTM and CDR2 ANQGSEA. The CDR3 reads CSGDGVRTDTQYF. CDR3 in DNA: TGCAGCGGGGACGGGGTACGCACAGATACGCAGTATTTT.

This clonotype was counted between two and nine times. CDR3 amino acids: CASSLGPRGYTGELFF. In DNA form, the CDR3 reads TGTGCCAGCAGTTTGGGGCCTCGAGGATACACCGGGGAGCTGTTTTTT. The chain has TRBV12-3 or TRBV12-4 and TRBJ2-2; D is possibly TRBD1 (5 bases). This CDR3 is built from 16 residues. Trimming shortened V by 3 bases and J by 3 bases, and 14 bases separated the two germline ends.

This clonotype was picked up a small number of times. The J gene is TRBJ1-2, the V gene TRBV19; no clear D gene. The CDR3 runs 13 residues. Germline V gives CDR1 LNHDA, CDR2 SQIVND (reference sequence). Trimming removed 7 bases from V and 4 bases from J, with 13 bases in between. The CDR3 sequence is CASKDMGLYGYTF. Written as DNA, the CDR3 is TGTGCCAGTAAAGATATGGGCCTCTATGGCTACACCTTC.

This chain joins TRBV7-2 and TRBJ1-2, with 8 bases matching TRBD1. Germline assignment: CDR1 SGHTA and CDR2 FQGNSA. With V trimmed by 0 bases and J by 4 bases, 7 bases remained unmatched. CDR3 length: 16 residues. The CDR3 reads CASSLAGTGLGYGYTF. CDR3 nucleotides: TGTGCCAGCAGCTTAGCTGGGACAGGTCTGGGCTATGGCTACACCTTC.

The DNA of the CDR3 is TGTGCCTCCCAGGGACAGGGGGCCGGGGTGAACACTGAAGCTTTCTTT. Its protein product is CASQGQGAGVNTEAFF. V is TRBV19 and J is TRBJ1-1, with 12 bases that match TRBD1. The CDR3 has 16 residues. Trimming at V came to 11 bases and at J to 0 bases, leaving 10 bases not matched to a gene. Germline CDR1 is LNHDA and CDR2 is SQIVND (reference sequence).

This chain connects TRBV29-1 to TRBJ2-5; D call uncertain. V lost 7 bases to trimming and J lost 2 bases, with 11 bases between them. The CDR3 sequence is 12 residues long. Germline V CDR1 and CDR2: SQVTM, ANQGSEA. The CDR3 sequence: CSGQAPQETQYF. In nucleotides, the CDR3 is TGCAGCGGGCAGGCCCCACAAGAGACCCAGTACTTC.

This clonotype has just one count. The V gene is TRBV7-2, the J gene TRBJ2-7, with a tentative D call TRBD2 (6 bases). Per the germline V gene, CDR1 is SGHTA and CDR2 is FQGNSA. This CDR3 has 13 residues. The V end lost 5 bases, the J end lost 3 bases, and 11 bases lay between the germline ends. In nucleotides, the CDR3 is TGTGCCAGCAGCCGCCCGGGAGTCTACGAGCAGTACTTC. This codes for CASSRPGVYEQYF.

The CDR3 coding sequence is TGTGCCAGCAGTTTATACGGGCCTCCTTCTTACAATGAGCAGTTCTTC. Amino acids: CASSLYGPPSYNEQFF. The chain joins TRBV28 to TRBJ2-1; D is uncertain. V gave up 1 base and J gave up 4 bases, with 14 bases separating them. CDR1 MDHEN and CDR2 SYDVKM come from the germline V gene. CDR3 length: 16 amino acids.

This clonotype was counted between two and nine times. This chain connects TRBV20-1 to TRBJ2-4; D is tentatively TRBD1 or TRBD2 (8 bases each). The V end lost 2 bases, the J end lost 9 bases, and 17 bases lay between the germline ends. Germline values: CDR1 DFQATT, CDR2 SNEGSKA (reference sequence). This CDR3 spans 14 amino acids. CDR3 region: CSARPTGAGGIQYF. In nucleotides, the CDR3 is TGCAGTGCTAGACCGACAGGGGCGGGGGGCATTCAGTACTTC.

This chain joins TRBV12-3 or TRBV12-4 and TRBJ2-3; D not certain. CDR3 length: 15 amino acids. Trimming took 6 bases from V and 4 from J, leaving 17 bases between them. CDR3 loop: CASRAPSASADTQYF. The CDR3 DNA sequence: TGTGCCAGCAGGGCGCCGAGCGCCAGCGCAGATACGCAGTATTTT.

Many counts were recorded for this clonotype. The V call is TRBV29-1, the J call TRBJ1-4, with 12 bases fitting TRBD1. V trimming: 7 bases; J trimming: 14 bases; junction bases outside the gene matches: 14. This CDR3 is built from 14 residues. Germline loops: CDR1 SQVTM, CDR2 ANQGSEA. The DNA for the CDR3 is TGCAGCGCCGAGCCGGGACAGGGGGCGGAAGGCCTGTTTTTT. Protein sequence: CSAEPGQGAEGLFF.

This clonotype has more than one count but fewer than ten. The chain uses TRBV10-2 and TRBJ2-7; unclear D gene. Germline CDR1 is WSHSY and CDR2 is SAAADI. Trimming removed 0 bases from V and 0 bases from J, with 12 bases in between. The CDR3 is 16 residues long. The CDR3 coding sequence is TGCGCCAGCAGTGAGTCGATAAGCCTTAGCTCCTACGAGCAGTACTTC. Protein product: CASSESISLSSYEQYF.

This clonotype was observed a handful of times. This CDR3 reads CASTGLRTGELFF. CDR3 nucleotides: TGTGCCAGCACAGGACTGCGAACCGGGGAGCTGTTTTTT. The chain employs TRBV11-1 and TRBJ2-2, with a tentative D call TRBD2 (5 bases). V was pared by 7 bases and J by 5 bases, with 11 bases between. The CDR3 covers 13 residues. Germline values: CDR1 SGHAT, CDR2 FQDESV (reference sequence).

DNA of the CDR3: TGTGCCACCAGCAGAGTGCGACAGGGGCAATACGAGCAGTTCTTC. Translating gives CATSRVRQGQYEQFF. V and J are TRBV15 and TRBJ2-1; the match to TRBD1 covers 8 bases. With V trimmed by 1 base and J by 10 bases, 9 bases remained unmatched. The germline gives CDR1 LNHNV, CDR2 YYDKDF (reference sequence). CDR3 length: 15 residues.

This clonotype was counted between two and nine times. This chain joins TRBV9 and TRBJ1-6, with TRBD1 matching 7 bases. CDR3 size: 15 residues. Germline lookup yields CDR1 SGDLS and CDR2 YYNGEE. V trimming: 3 bases; J trimming: 12 bases; junction bases outside the gene matches: 12. CDR3 amino acids: CASSAEHRGPLPLHF. The CDR3 DNA reads TGTGCCAGCAGCGCGGAGCACAGGGGCCCGTTACCCCTCCACTTT.

Only a few counts were recorded for this clonotype. The gene calls are TRBV29-1 and TRBJ1-2, with D unresolved. In germline, CDR1 is SQVTM, CDR2 ANQGSEA. This CDR3 spans 11 amino acids. Trimming left V 6 bases short and J 6 bases short, with 11 bases between. The CDR3 loop is CSVRTLDGYTF. The CDR3 DNA reads as TGCAGCGTCCGGACCCTTGATGGCTACACCTTC.

This clonotype appeared many times. The chain recombines TRBV7-2 with TRBJ1-2, with D hard to call. V gave up 1 base and J gave up 8 bases, with 11 bases separating them. Germline CDR1 SGHTA, CDR2 FQGNSA. This CDR3 is 13 amino acids long. CDR3 loop: CASSLGQADGYTF. CDR3 nucleotides: TGTGCCAGCAGCTTAGGGCAGGCGGACGGCTACACCTTC.

The chain has TRBV7-2 and TRBJ2-7; perhaps TRBD1 as D (5 bases). The CDR3 is made up of 13 amino acids. V lost 4 bases, J lost 5 bases, and 12 bases lay in between. The germline CDR1 and CDR2 sequences are SGHTA and FQGNSA. The CDR3 bases are TGTGCCAGCAGCTCCAGGACATTCAACGAGCAGTACTTC. Translating it yields CASSSRTFNEQYF.

This clonotype has just a few counts. This CDR3 reads CASRSGRELSYNEQFF. For the CDR3, the DNA is TGTGCCAGCAGATCGGGGCGGGAGCTTTCCTACAATGAGCAGTTCTTC. The chain carries TRBV7-9 and TRBJ2-1, with 7 bases aligning to TRBD2. The CDR3 contains 16 residues. Germline loops: CDR1 SEHNR, CDR2 FQNEAQ (reference sequence). V was clipped by 6 bases and J by 1 base; unmatched bases: 9.

The V and J genes are TRBV29-1 and TRBJ2-1, with 7 positions matching TRBD1. The J call may be incorrect, as the DNA end agrees better with TRBJ2-7. The CDR3 spans 14 residues. Germline CDR1 and CDR2: SQVTM and ANQGSEA. The CDR3 here is CSVGAPDRYYEQYF. In nucleotides, the CDR3 is TGCAGCGTTGGGGCCCCGGACAGGTACTACGAGCAGTACTTC.

This clonotype came up a few times. The chain links TRBV4-3 to TRBJ2-1; D remains ambiguous. CDR3 size: 13 residues. V lost 1 base to trimming and J lost 6 bases, with 7 bases between them. Germline V lookup: CDR1 LGHNA, CDR2 YSLEER. As DNA, the CDR3 is TGCGCCAGCAGCCAAGGACGAACCAATGAGCAGTTCTTC. It yields the protein CASSQGRTNEQFF.